This T cell receptor (beta chain) was obtained from a study of PD-1 blockade in classical Hodgkin lymphoma. General study points: Newly diagnosed patients were said to have less baseline TCR diversity than healthy donors did.

For this clone: The antigen is not known.

Stated time point: cycle 4 day 1 (C4D1), after less than 7 weeks of nivolumab. Relapse was seen in all patients after autologous stem cell transplantation, and brentuximab vedotin exposure was variable. Isolation of CD8+ T cells from thawed PBMCs used magnetic negative selection. TCRdb's copy holds only in-frame clones and misses some; the assay was immunoSEQ multiplex PCR. The sample lists 4,500 to 6,000 clones, about 65% seen once, with over 25% in the top ten. The sequencing used CD8+ T cells from blood, collected before the fourth cycle of nivolumab. The receptor comes from a human donor with classical Hodgkin lymphoma.

The CDR3 DNA reads TGTGCCAGCAGTGGGGACAGGGCAGCCACTGAAGCTTTCTTT. It translates to CASSGDRAATEAFF. This chain links TRBV2 with TRBJ1-1; 9 positions agree with TRBD1. The V gene's germline CDR1 is SNHLY and CDR2 FYNNEI. V dropped 4 bases and J dropped 4; count of bases not matched to a gene: 4. The CDR3 runs 14 residues.